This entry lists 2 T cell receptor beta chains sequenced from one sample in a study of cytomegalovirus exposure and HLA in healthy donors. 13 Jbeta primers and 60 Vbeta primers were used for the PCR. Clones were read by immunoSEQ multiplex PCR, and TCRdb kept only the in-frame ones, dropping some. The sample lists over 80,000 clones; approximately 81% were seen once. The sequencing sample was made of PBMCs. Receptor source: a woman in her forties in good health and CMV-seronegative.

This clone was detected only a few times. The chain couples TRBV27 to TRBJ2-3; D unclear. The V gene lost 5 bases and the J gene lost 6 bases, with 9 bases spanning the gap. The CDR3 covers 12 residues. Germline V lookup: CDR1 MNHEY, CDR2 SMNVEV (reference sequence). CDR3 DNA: TGTGCCAGCAGTCACCACGCGGATACGCAGTATTTT. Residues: CASSHHADTQYF.

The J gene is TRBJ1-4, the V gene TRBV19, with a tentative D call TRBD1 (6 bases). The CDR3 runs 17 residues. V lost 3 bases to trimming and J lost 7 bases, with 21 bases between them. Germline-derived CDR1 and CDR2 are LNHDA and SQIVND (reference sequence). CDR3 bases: TGTGCCAGTAGTATTCGGAGACAGGAGCAGATCGGTGAAAAACTGTTTTTT. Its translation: CASSIRRQEQIGEKLFF.